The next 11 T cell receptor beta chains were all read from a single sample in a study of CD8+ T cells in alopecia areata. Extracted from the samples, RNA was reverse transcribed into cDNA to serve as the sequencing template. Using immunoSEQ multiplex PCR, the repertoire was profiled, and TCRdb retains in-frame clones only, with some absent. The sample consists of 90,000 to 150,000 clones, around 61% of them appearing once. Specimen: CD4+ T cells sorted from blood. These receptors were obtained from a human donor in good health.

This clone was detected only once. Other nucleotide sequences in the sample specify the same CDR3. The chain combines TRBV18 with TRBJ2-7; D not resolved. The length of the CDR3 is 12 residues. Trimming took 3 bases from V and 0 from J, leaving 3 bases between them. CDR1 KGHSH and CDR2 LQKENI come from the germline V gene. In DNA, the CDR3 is TGTGCCAGCTCACCGGACTCCTACGAGCAGTACTTC. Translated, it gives CASSPDSYEQYF.

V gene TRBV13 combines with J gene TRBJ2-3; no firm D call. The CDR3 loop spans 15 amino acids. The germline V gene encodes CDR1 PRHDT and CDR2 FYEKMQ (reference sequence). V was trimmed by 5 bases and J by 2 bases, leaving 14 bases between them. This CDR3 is CASSRPPAVTDTQYF. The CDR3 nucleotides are TGTGCCAGCAGCAGGCCTCCAGCCGTCACAGATACGCAGTATTTT.

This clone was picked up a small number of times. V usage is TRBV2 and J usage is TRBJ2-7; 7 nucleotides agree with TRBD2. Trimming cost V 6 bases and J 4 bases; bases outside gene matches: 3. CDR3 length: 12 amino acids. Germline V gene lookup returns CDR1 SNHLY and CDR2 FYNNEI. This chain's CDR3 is CASRLASYEQYF. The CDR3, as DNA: TGTGCCAGCAGACTAGCGTCGTACGAGCAGTACTTC.

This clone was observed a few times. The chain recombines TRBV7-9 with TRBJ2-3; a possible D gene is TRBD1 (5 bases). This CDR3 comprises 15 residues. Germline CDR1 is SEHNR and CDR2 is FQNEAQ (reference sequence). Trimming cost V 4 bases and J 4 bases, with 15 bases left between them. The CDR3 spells CASSSKPQAADTQYF. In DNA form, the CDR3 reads TGTGCCAGCAGCTCGAAGCCACAGGCGGCAGATACGCAGTATTTT.

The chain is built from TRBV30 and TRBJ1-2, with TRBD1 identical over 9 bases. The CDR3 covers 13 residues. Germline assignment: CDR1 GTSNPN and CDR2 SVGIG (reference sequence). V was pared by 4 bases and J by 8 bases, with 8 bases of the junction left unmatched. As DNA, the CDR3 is TGTGCCTGGACCTCTGGACAGGGGAGAGGCTACACCTTC. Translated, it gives CAWTSGQGRGYTF.

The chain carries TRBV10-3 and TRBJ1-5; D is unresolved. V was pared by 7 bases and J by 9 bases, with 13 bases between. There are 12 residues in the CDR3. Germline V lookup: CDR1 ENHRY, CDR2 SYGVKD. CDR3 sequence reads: CAIKSPGLPQHF. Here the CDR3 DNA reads TGTGCCATCAAGAGTCCCGGTTTGCCCCAGCATTTT.

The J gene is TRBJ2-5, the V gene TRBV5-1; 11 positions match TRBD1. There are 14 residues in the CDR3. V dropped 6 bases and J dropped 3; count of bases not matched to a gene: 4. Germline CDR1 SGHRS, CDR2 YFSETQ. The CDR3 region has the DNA TGCGCCAGCACCCGGGGACAGGGGGAAGAGACCCAGTACTTC. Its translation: CASTRGQGEETQYF.

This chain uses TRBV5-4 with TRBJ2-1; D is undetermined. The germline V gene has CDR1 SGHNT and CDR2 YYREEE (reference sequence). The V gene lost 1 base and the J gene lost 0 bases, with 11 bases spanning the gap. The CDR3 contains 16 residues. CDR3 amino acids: CASSLLVTSSYNEQFF. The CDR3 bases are TGTGCCAGCAGCTTGCTAGTAACGAGCTCCTACAATGAGCAGTTCTTC.

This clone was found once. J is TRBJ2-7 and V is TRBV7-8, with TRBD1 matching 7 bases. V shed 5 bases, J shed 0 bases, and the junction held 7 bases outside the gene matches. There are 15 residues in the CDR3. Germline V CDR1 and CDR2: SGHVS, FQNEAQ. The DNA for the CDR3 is TGTGCCAGCAGCCCGGACAGGTTCCACTCCTACGAGCAGTACTTC. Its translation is CASSPDRFHSYEQYF.

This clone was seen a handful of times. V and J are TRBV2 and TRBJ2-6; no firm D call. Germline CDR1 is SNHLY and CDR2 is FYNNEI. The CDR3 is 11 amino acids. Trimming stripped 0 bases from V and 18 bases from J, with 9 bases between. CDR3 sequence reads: CASSEAWGTTF. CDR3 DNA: TGTGCCAGCAGTGAAGCGTGGGGTACGACTTTC.

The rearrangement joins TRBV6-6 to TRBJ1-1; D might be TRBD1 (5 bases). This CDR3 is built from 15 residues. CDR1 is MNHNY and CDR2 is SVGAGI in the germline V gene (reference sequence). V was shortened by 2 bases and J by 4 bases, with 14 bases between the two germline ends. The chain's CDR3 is CASSYGAGKGTEAFF. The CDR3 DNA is TGTGCCAGCAGTTACGGGGCGGGGAAGGGCACTGAAGCTTTCTTT.